One and the same sample provided the 14 T cell receptor beta chains below, sequenced in a study of tumor and adjacent non-tumor tissue in lung cancer. This sample's RNA came from whole unsorted tissue. More than 3 cm separated this lung sample from the edge of the tumor. TCRbeta libraries were built with three rounds of nested PCR, modified from ARM-PCR. TCRdb reanalysed the multiplex PCR reads using MiXCR and keeps one entry per CDR3 protein. Of 70,000 to 90,000 distinct CDR3 sequences in the sample, less than 75% were seen once. Sequenced material: distant non-tumor lung tissue. All receptors derive from a woman aged 50 to 60 with non-small cell lung cancer.

Worth noting for this clonotype: Because it lacks the conserved phenylalanine or tryptophan at the end, this CDR3 is likely a read error. The chain recombines TRBV11-2 with TRBJ2-5; D remains ambiguous. CDR1 and CDR2 (germline): SGHAT, FQNNGV. The CDR3 is 16 amino acids. The V and J ends lost 0 bases and 8 bases respectively, with 19 bases between them. The CDR3 sequence: CASSLEAPGSKGTQYL. The CDR3 bases are TGTGCCAGCAGCTTAGAGGCCCCTGGATCCAAAGGAACCCAGTACTTA.

The V call is TRBV6-5, the J call TRBJ2-5; 7 nucleotides line up with TRBD1. Germline-derived CDR1 and CDR2 are MNHEY and SVGAGI. This CDR3 contains 14 residues. The CDR3 is CANRPTGREETQYF. The CDR3 DNA is TGTGCTAACAGACCGACAGGGCGAGAAGAGACCCAGTACTTC.

Points on this clonotype: At one end the junction does not follow the germline gene, possibly because of a read error. V is TRBV11-1 and J is TRBJ2-7; D is unclear. Germline loops: CDR1 SGHAT, CDR2 FQDESV (reference sequence). CDR3 length: 13 residues. This CDR3 reads CASSADGTYEQYF. The CDR3, as DNA: TGTGCCAGCAGCGCTGACGGAACCTACGAACAGTACTTC.

The CDR3 reads CASSTGLAAGELFF. CDR3 in DNA: TGTGCCAGCAGTACGGGACTAGCGGCCGGGGAGCTGTTTTTT. The chain joins TRBV28 to TRBJ2-2; 11 bases line up with TRBD2. Germline V gene sequence: CDR1 MDHEN, CDR2 SYDVKM. After removal of 5 bases from V and 6 bases from J, the junction contained 2 bases not matched to a gene. This CDR3 has 14 amino acids.

As to this clonotype: Sequence at one end of the junction differs from germline and may be a read error. J is TRBJ2-2 and V is TRBV20-1; 10 bases match TRBD2. Germline V CDR1 and CDR2: DFQATT, SNEGSKA (reference sequence). The CDR3 contains 14 residues. The CDR3 spells CSALLAGNTEELFF. In DNA, the CDR3 is TGCAGTGCATTACTAGCGGGGAACACCGAGGAGCTGTTTTTT.

This clonotype was picked up many times. The chain couples TRBV28 to TRBJ2-1; tentative D call: TRBD2 (6 bases). The CDR3 totals 13 residues. Per the germline V gene, CDR1 is MDHEN and CDR2 is SYDVKM. The V and J ends lost 5 bases and 12 bases respectively, with 17 bases between them. The CDR3 is CASSLSGDGWQFF. The CDR3 bases are TGTGCCAGCAGTCTCTCGGGAGATGGATGGCAGTTCTTC.

On this clonotype itself: One base away lies a much larger clone, so this may be a sequencing read error. V is TRBV6-6 and J is TRBJ2-1; 7 bases line up with TRBD1. CDR1 is MNHNY and CDR2 is SVGAGI in the germline V gene (reference sequence). The CDR3 loop spans 16 amino acids. The chain's CDR3 is CATSYSRVPGGYEQFF. The DNA of the CDR3 is TGTGCCACCAGTTACTCGAGGGTGCCAGGGGGATATGAGCAGTTCTTC.

Note on this clonotype: The junction differs from germline at one of its ends, possibly a read error. This sequence joins TRBV29-1 and TRBJ2-1, with 14 bases that match TRBD2. The CDR3 consists of 12 residues. Germline V gene data show CDR1 as SQVTM and CDR2 as ANQGSEA. CDR3 bases: TGCGGCGTAGGGACTAGCGGGAGTCCAGTGTTCTTC. Translated: CGVGTSGSPVFF.

On this clonotype: A junction boundary mismatches the germline segment, possibly from a read error. V and J are TRBV6-1 and TRBJ1-5; TRBD1 matches at 8 bases. The germline V gene encodes CDR1 MNHNS and CDR2 SASEGT. The CDR3 is 15 amino acids. CDR3 region: CTSSRQGSINQPQHF. CDR3 coding DNA: TGTACCAGCAGCCGACAGGGGAGTATCAATCAGCCCCAACATTTT.

Concerning this clonotype itself: A much larger clone differs from this one at a single base, so this may be a read error. The CDR3 region is CSGRTSGKALRNEQFF. Here the CDR3 DNA reads TGCAGCGGACGGACTAGCGGGAAGGCCCTGAGGAATGAGCAGTTCTTC. The chain links TRBV29-1 to TRBJ2-1, with 12 bases fitting TRBD2. This CDR3 contains 16 residues. The junction had 14 bases not matched to a gene; V was cut back by 7 bases and J by 7 bases. Germline CDR1 is SQVTM and CDR2 is ANQGSEA.

Worth noting for this clonotype: The junction does not match germline at one end; this may be a read error. The chain is built from TRBV29-1 and TRBJ2-1, with 7 bases identical to TRBD1. Germline V gene sequence: CDR1 SQVTM, CDR2 ANQGSEA. This CDR3 contains 17 residues. CDR3 coding DNA: TGCAGCGCTGGAGGCTTTCCCCCGGGACAGAGATACAATGAGCAGTTATTC. Translation gives CSAGGFPPGQRYNEQLF.

There are a few counts of this clonotype. This may come from a read error, since a much larger clone is one base off. This chain connects TRBV6-6 to TRBJ1-2; D is ambiguous. The germline gives CDR1 MNHNY, CDR2 SVGAGI (reference sequence). This CDR3 is built from 13 residues. The CDR3 sequence is CASSPDGNYGYIF. CDR3 bases: TGTGCCAGCAGTCCTGACGGTAACTATGGCTACATCTTC.

This clonotype is a singleton in its sample. The final CDR3 position lacks the conserved phenylalanine or tryptophan, pointing to a likely read error. CDR3 residues: CAISDYHPDTQYS. The CDR3 bases are TGTGCCATCAGTGACTACCACCCCGATACGCAGTATTCT. The gene calls are TRBV10-3 and TRBJ2-3; D remains unclear. Germline V gene sequence: CDR1 ENHRY, CDR2 SYGVKD. Trimming shortened V by 3 bases and J by 6 bases, and 10 bases separated the two germline ends. The CDR3 has 13 amino acids.

The J gene is TRBJ2-1, the V gene TRBV11-2; D perhaps matches TRBD1 (6 bases). The J call may be faulty, since TRBJ2-7 better matches the DNA end. Germline values: CDR1 SGHAT, CDR2 FQNNGV. This CDR3 spans 16 amino acids. CDR3 coding DNA: TGTGCCAGCAGCCGGATGATACCAGCGTGGGACAATGAGCAGTACTTC. The encoded protein is CASSRMIPAWDNEQYF.